This TCR beta chain was obtained from a study of OX40 agonist ivuxolimab in advanced cancers. The CDR3 totals 13 residues. The germline CDR1 and CDR2 sequences are LNHNV and YYDKDF (reference sequence). The V and J ends lost 0 bases and 5 bases respectively, with 7 bases between them. Profiling relied on immunoSEQ multiplex PCR, and the TCRdb table lists in-frame clones only, not all of them. The sample yields over 95,000 clones, 75% to 95% seen once. The receptor was derived from an adult with an advanced solid tumor such as melanoma, head and neck, liver or kidney cancer. The rearrangement joins TRBV15 to TRBJ2-5; D not certain. This material consisted of CD4+ or CD8+ T cells sorted from blood, taken in a trial of the OX40 agonist ivuxolimab. DNA for the CDR3: TGTGCCACCAGCAGAGATTTTCGGGAGACCCAGTACTTC. Translation gives CATSRDFRETQYF.